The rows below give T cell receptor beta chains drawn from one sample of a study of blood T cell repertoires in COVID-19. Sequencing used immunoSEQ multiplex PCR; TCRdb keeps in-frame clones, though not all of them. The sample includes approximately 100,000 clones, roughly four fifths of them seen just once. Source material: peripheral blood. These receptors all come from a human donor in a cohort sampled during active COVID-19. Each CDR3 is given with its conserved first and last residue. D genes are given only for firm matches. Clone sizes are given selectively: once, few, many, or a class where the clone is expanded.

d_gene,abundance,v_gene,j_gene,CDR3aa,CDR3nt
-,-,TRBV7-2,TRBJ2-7,CASSLVGSSNNEQYF,TGTGCCAGCAGCTTAGTGGGGTCTAGCAACAACGAGCAGTACTTC
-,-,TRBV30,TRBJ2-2,CAWTTTGWTGELFF,TGTGCCTGGACCACTACAGGGTGGACCGGGGAGCTGTTTTTT
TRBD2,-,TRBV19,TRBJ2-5,CASNFQGGETQYF,TGTGCCAGTAATTTCCAGGGAGGGGAGACCCAGTACTTC
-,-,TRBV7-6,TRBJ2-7,CASSLSADSSYEQYF,TGTGCCAGCAGCTTAAGCGCGGACAGCTCCTACGAGCAGTACTTC
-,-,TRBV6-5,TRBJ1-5,CASSSRNHRNQPQHF,TGTGCCAGCAGTTCCCGAAATCACAGAAATCAGCCCCAGCATTTT
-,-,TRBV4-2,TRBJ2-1,CASSPLMTETSYNEQFF,TGTGCCAGCAGCCCACTTATGACAGAGACATCCTACAATGAGCAGTTCTTC
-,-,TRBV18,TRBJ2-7,CASSRGASNYEQYF,TGTGCCAGCTCACGTGGGGCCTCCAACTACGAGCAGTACTTC
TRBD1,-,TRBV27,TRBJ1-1,CASSLGQGMNTEAFF,TGTGCCAGCAGTTTAGGACAGGGGATGAACACTGAAGCTTTCTTT
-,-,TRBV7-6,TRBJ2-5,CASSLPQETQYF,TGTGCCAGCAGCTTACCTCAAGAGACCCAGTACTTC
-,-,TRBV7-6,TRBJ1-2,CASSPQSALNYGYTF,TGTGCCAGCAGCCCACAGTCGGCCCTAAACTATGGCTACACCTTC
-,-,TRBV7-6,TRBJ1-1,CASRRTVNTEAFF,TGTGCCAGCAGAAGAACAGTAAACACTGAAGCTTTCTTT
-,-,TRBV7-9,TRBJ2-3,CASSVGTSTDTQYF,TGTGCCAGCAGCGTGGGGACTAGCACAGATACGCAGTATTTT
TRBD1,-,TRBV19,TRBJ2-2,CASSIGLWDRGPVAGFTGELFF,TGTGCCAGTAGTATAGGGTTGTGGGACAGGGGGCCTGTAGCGGGATTCACCGGGGAGCTGTTTTTT
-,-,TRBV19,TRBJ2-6,CASKRGSSGANVLTF,TGTGCCAGTAAGCGAGGGAGCTCTGGGGCCAACGTCCTGACTTTC
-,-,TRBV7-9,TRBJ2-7,CASSPHYSDFSYEQYF,TGTGCCAGCAGCCCACATTATTCCGATTTCTCCTACGAGCAGTACTTC
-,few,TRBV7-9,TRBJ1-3,CASSIFRDTGNTIYF,TGTGCCAGCAGCATATTCCGGGACACTGGAAACACCATATATTTT
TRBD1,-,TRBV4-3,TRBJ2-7,CASSQWTGNNEQYF,TGCGCCAGCAGCCAATGGACAGGGAATAACGAGCAGTACTTC
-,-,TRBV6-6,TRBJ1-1,CASSKTGNTEAFF,TGTGCCAGCAGCAAGACAGGGAACACTGAAGCTTTCTTT
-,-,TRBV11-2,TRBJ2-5,CASSLGVGGETQYF,TGTGCCAGCAGCTTAGGAGTGGGAGGAGAGACCCAGTACTTC
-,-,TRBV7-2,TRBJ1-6,CASSLTLQVLYNSPLHF,TGTGCCAGCAGCTTAACCCTCCAGGTGCTCTATAATTCACCCCTCCACTTT
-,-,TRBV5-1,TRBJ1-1,CASSIQSGMNTEAFF,TGCGCCAGCAGCATCCAATCGGGTATGAACACTGAAGCTTTCTTT
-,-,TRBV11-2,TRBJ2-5,CASSPLGTRSGETQYF,TGTGCCAGCAGCCCACTCGGTACTAGGAGTGGGGAGACCCAGTACTTC